This record covers a single T cell receptor beta chain. The entry originates in a study of blood T cell repertoires in COVID-19. Across the study: PBMCs, B-cell-depleted T cells, or T cells were the source of the cDNA or gDNA that made up the material.

Germline lookup yields CDR1 SGDLS and CDR2 YYNGEE. V gave up 0 bases and J gave up 5 bases; unmatched junction bases: 7. This CDR3 has 17 amino acids. TCRdb keeps only in-frame clones here, not all; method: immunoSEQ multiplex PCR. The data hold 150,000 to 200,000 clones, with approximately 85% observed a single time. The source is a man between 60 and 70 years old with acute or convalescent COVID-19. The genes are TRBV9 and TRBJ2-1, with 11 bases fitting TRBD2. Source material: peripheral blood. CDR3 in DNA: TGTGCCAGCAGCGTAGCCTCCGGGACTAGCGGAGACAATGAGCAGTTCTTC. Encoded protein: CASSVASGTSGDNEQFF.